The next 24 T cell receptor beta chains were all read from a single sample in a study of shared clonotypes between healthy human individuals. Positively selected for CCR7, the CD45RO-negative cells used as naive CD8 cells excluded terminally differentiated effector memory CD45RA+ cells. The assay was immunoSEQ multiplex PCR, and TCRdb's table has in-frame clones only and misses some. The data contain around 610,000 clones, 95% to 96% of them seen just once; the ten biggest clones take up roughly 0.1%. Source material: naive CD8+ T cells sorted from blood. Receptor source: a woman in her twenties or thirties in good health.

The rearrangement links TRBV28 to TRBJ2-7; D might be TRBD1 (6 bases). The CDR3 contains 15 residues. Trimming pared 3 bases from V and 0 bases from J, leaving 12 bases between. Germline CDR1 and CDR2: MDHEN and SYDVKM. CDR3 amino acids: CASSFPSQGSYEQYF. The CDR3 bases are TGTGCCAGCAGTTTCCCCTCACAGGGCTCCTACGAGCAGTACTTC.

V is TRBV28 and J is TRBJ2-1; 8 nucleotides align to TRBD2. Germline V gives CDR1 MDHEN, CDR2 SYDVKM. The CDR3 runs to 16 residues. After removal of 6 bases from V and 7 bases from J, the junction contained 14 bases not matched to a gene. CDR3 in amino acids: CASSLRGTRRKNEQFF. The CDR3 nucleotides are TGTGCCAGCAGCCTCCGAGGGACTAGGAGGAAGAATGAGCAGTTCTTC.

The CDR3 DNA sequence: TGCGCCAGCAGCCCCCTCGATGCGGAGGGCCAAGAGACCCAGTACTTC. Translating it yields CASSPLDAEGQETQYF. The V gene is TRBV4-1, the J gene TRBJ2-5, with D possibly being TRBD2 (6 bases). CDR1 is MGHRA, CDR2 YSYEKL, per germline. Trimming took 4 bases from V and 1 from J, leaving 16 bases between them. The CDR3 has 16 residues.

This chain uses TRBV4-2 with TRBJ1-1; D remains ambiguous. CDR3 length: 15 residues. Germline V gene data show CDR1 as LGHNA and CDR2 as YNFKEQ. The ends were cut back, 2 bases at V and 0 bases at J, with 10 bases in the middle. The CDR3: CASSQQATMNTEAFF. The CDR3 DNA reads TGTGCCAGCAGCCAACAGGCGACTATGAACACTGAAGCTTTCTTT.

The CDR3 here is CASSLSIGGPGQPQHF. CDR3 nucleotide sequence: TGTGCCAGCAGCTTAAGTATCGGGGGACCGGGACAGCCCCAGCATTTT. The rearrangement uses TRBV7-9 and TRBJ1-5; TRBD1 is a possible D gene (5 bases). The CDR3 has 16 residues. Per germline, CDR1 SEHNR and CDR2 FQNEAQ (reference sequence). The V end was cut by 2 bases, the J end by 7 bases, with 18 bases between.

This chain links TRBV28 with TRBJ2-5; TRBD1 might be the D (7 bases). The DNA end is more similar to TRBJ2-7, so the J call may be wrong. CDR3 length: 18 residues. CDR1 is MDHEN, CDR2 SYDVKM, per germline. This CDR3 is CASSLGRWGRGRPYEQYF. In nucleotides, the CDR3 is TGTGCCAGCAGTCTAGGGAGGTGGGGCAGGGGGAGACCCTACGAGCAGTACTTC.

On this clone: Other nucleotide sequences from this sample produce the same CDR3. The chain has TRBV2 and TRBJ2-1; unclear D gene. The CDR3 runs to 10 residues. Trimming pared 6 bases from V and 8 bases from J, leaving 5 bases between. CDR1 SNHLY and CDR2 FYNNEI come from the germline V gene. The CDR3 protein is CASRGDEQFF. CDR3 DNA: TGTGCCAGCAGGGGTGATGAGCAGTTCTTC.

The V and J genes are TRBV7-9 and TRBJ2-1; the match to TRBD2 covers 15 bases. Unmatched junction bases numbered 2, after V lost 5 bases and J lost 9 bases. The CDR3 totals 14 residues. The germline CDR1 and CDR2 sequences are SEHNR and FQNEAQ (reference sequence). Written as DNA, the CDR3 is TGTGCCAGCAGCAAGGGACTAGCGGGAGGTGAGCAGTTCTTC. The encoded protein is CASSKGLAGGEQFF.

The V and J genes are TRBV7-6 and TRBJ2-4, with TRBD2 matching 7 bases. V lost 3 bases and J lost 1; bases outside the gene matches: 12. This CDR3 has 18 amino acids. The germline V gene has CDR1 SGHVS and CDR2 FNYEAQ. CDR3 sequence reads: CASSLNGYGEGAKNIQYF. Written as DNA, the CDR3 is TGTGCCAGCAGCTTGAATGGATACGGGGAGGGCGCCAAAAACATTCAGTACTTC.

The genes are TRBV6-1 and TRBJ1-5; D unclear. There are 15 residues in the CDR3. CDR1 is MNHNS, CDR2 SASEGT, per germline. V lost 1 base, J lost 4 bases, and 11 bases lay in between. CDR3 DNA: TGTGCCAGCAGTGAAGACGTGGGAGATAATCAGCCCCAGCATTTT. Residues: CASSEDVGDNQPQHF.

The rearrangement links TRBV29-1 to TRBJ1-1, with D uncertain. Trimming shortened V by 3 bases and J by 2 bases, and 10 bases separated the two germline ends. The CDR3 extends over 13 amino acids. Germline-derived CDR1 and CDR2 are SQVTM and ANQGSEA. CDR3 sequence: CSVEVSANTEAFF. The DNA of the CDR3 is TGCAGCGTTGAGGTCTCAGCCAACACTGAAGCTTTCTTT. Full variable domain (rest looked up from reference TRBV29-1 and TRBJ1-1): SAVISQKPSRDICQRGTSLTIQCQVDSQVTMMFWYRQQPGQSLTLIATANQGSEATYESGFVIDKFPISRPNLTFSTLTVSNMSPEDSSIYLCSVEVSANTEAFFGQGTRLTVV.

The chain combines TRBV6-1 with TRBJ2-5, with TRBD2 matching over 10 bases. The germline V gene encodes CDR1 MNHNS and CDR2 SASEGT. This CDR3 spans 16 amino acids. V lost 3 bases to trimming and J lost 5 bases; unmatched junction nucleotides: 9. The DNA for the CDR3 is TGTGCCAGCAGTGAGACGCTAGCGGGAGAAACTGAGACCCAGTACTTC. Amino acids: CASSETLAGETETQYF.

The chain links TRBV9 to TRBJ2-6; the D is unclear. This CDR3 is built from 16 residues. The ends were cut back, 7 bases at V and 8 bases at J, with 22 bases in the middle. Germline V gene data show CDR1 as SGDLS and CDR2 as YYNGEE. The CDR3 DNA reads as TGTGCCAGCGTAACGCGCAAACAAAGTCGGACCAACGTCCTGACTTTC. The encoded protein is CASVTRKQSRTNVLTF.

The chain recombines TRBV29-1 with TRBJ1-1; D is undetermined. Per germline, CDR1 SQVTM and CDR2 ANQGSEA. V was trimmed by 4 bases and J by 7 bases, leaving 10 bases between them. This CDR3 region has 11 residues. The CDR3 sequence: CSVAIGGEAFF. The DNA of the CDR3 is TGCAGCGTTGCCATCGGCGGTGAAGCTTTCTTT.

V usage is TRBV5-6 and J usage is TRBJ1-5, with 10 bases aligning to TRBD1. With 0 bases clipped from V and 6 bases from J, the junction kept 3 bases outside the gene matches. The CDR3 consists of 15 residues. The germline CDR1 and CDR2 sequences are SGHDT and YYEEEE. The CDR3 sequence is CASSLAGQGGQPQHF. The CDR3 DNA reads TGTGCCAGCAGCTTGGCAGGACAGGGGGGTCAGCCCCAGCATTTT. Full variable domain (missing parts from reference TRBV5-6 and TRBJ1-5): DAGVTQSPTHLIKTRGQQVTLRCSPKSGHDTVSWYQQALGQGPQFIFQYYEEEERQRGNFPDRFSGHQFPNYSSELNVNALLLGDSALYLCASSLAGQGGQPQHFGDGTRLSIL.

The V call is TRBV27, the J call TRBJ2-3; 7 bases fit TRBD1. Germline V gene sequence: CDR1 MNHEY, CDR2 SMNVEV (reference sequence). The CDR3 is 14 residues long. Losses at the gene ends were 5 bases for V and 2 bases for J; bases not matched to a gene: 4. The CDR3 reads CASSLGQATDTQYF. The DNA of the CDR3 is TGTGCCAGCAGTCTAGGACAGGCCACAGATACGCAGTATTTT.

The CDR3: CASSLEPYREDRSNQPQHF. CDR3 bases: TGTGCCAGCAGTTTAGAACCGTACAGGGAGGATAGGAGCAATCAGCCCCAGCATTTT. The chain has TRBV28 and TRBJ1-5; D possibly corresponds to TRBD1 (6 bases). The germline V and J ends were trimmed by 2 bases and 1 base, with 21 bases remaining between them. Germline V lookup: CDR1 MDHEN, CDR2 SYDVKM. The CDR3 totals 19 residues. Full variable domain (outside the CDR3, taken from reference TRBV28 and TRBJ1-5): DVKVTQSSRYLVKRTGEKVFLECVQDMDHENMFWYRQDPGLGLRLIYFSYDVKMKEKGDIPEGYSVSREKKERFSLILESASTNQTSMYLCASSLEPYREDRSNQPQHFGDGTRLSIL.

V is TRBV27 and J is TRBJ1-5; D is unclear. Trimming left V 5 bases short and J 3 bases short, with 11 bases between. The germline V gene encodes CDR1 MNHEY and CDR2 SMNVEV (reference sequence). This CDR3 contains 14 residues. Here the CDR3 reads CASSPRTNNQPQHF. CDR3 sequence (DNA): TGTGCCAGCAGTCCTAGGACGAACAATCAGCCCCAGCATTTT.

The gene calls are TRBV5-1 and TRBJ2-1; 8 nucleotides match TRBD2. The CDR3 spans 17 residues. Germline CDR1 and CDR2: SGHRS and YFSETQ. V shed 1 base and J 0 bases; nucleotides not matched to a gene: 6. In DNA, the CDR3 is TGCGCCAGCAGCTTGTGGGGGAGCGGGAGCTCCTACAATGAGCAGTTCTTC. Its protein product is CASSLWGSGSSYNEQFF.

This chain joins TRBV19 and TRBJ2-1; no firm D call. Germline CDR1 reads LNHDA; CDR2 reads SQIVND (reference sequence). Trimming removed 0 bases at V and 5 bases at J, with 8 bases between. The CDR3 runs to 14 residues. The CDR3 DNA reads TGTGCCAGTAGTATAGATCTTGAGAACAATGAGCAGTTCTTC. Amino acid sequence: CASSIDLENNEQFF.

V usage is TRBV7-8 and J usage is TRBJ2-5; 7 positions agree with TRBD2. The J call may not be correct, given that the DNA end is closer to TRBJ2-7. This CDR3 has 15 residues. Germline V CDR1 and CDR2: SGHVS, FQNEAQ. CDR3: CASSLALGLYYEQYF. The CDR3 nucleotides read TGTGCCAGCAGCTTAGCGCTGGGACTATACTACGAGCAGTACTTC.

The chain employs TRBV7-8 and TRBJ2-2; D unresolved. The germline V and J ends were trimmed by 7 bases and 6 bases, with 12 bases remaining between them. Germline V gene lookup returns CDR1 SGHVS and CDR2 FQNEAQ. The CDR3 runs 13 residues. This chain's CDR3 is CASTGLQSGELFF. CDR3 DNA: TGTGCCAGCACCGGCCTTCAATCCGGGGAGCTGTTTTTT. Complete variable domain (other parts from reference TRBV7-8 and TRBJ2-2): GAGVSQSPRYKVAKRGQDVALRCDPISGHVSLFWYQQALGQGPEFLTYFQNEAQLDKSGLPSDRFFAERPEGSVSTLKIQRTQQEDSAVYLCASTGLQSGELFFGEGSRLTVL.

The chain has TRBV4-1 and TRBJ1-2, with D perhaps matching TRBD1 (6 bases). From germline, CDR1 is MGHRA and CDR2 YSYEKL. The ends were cut back, 2 bases at V and 5 bases at J, with 15 bases in the middle. CDR3 length: 15 amino acids. The CDR3 DNA follows: TGCGCCAGCAGCCAACCTGAGGACAGCGCGTATGGCTACACCTTC. Encoded protein: CASSQPEDSAYGYTF.

The chain combines TRBV28 with TRBJ2-1; 11 nucleotides agree with TRBD2. The germline gives CDR1 MDHEN, CDR2 SYDVKM. Unmatched junction bases numbered 5, after V lost 0 bases and J lost 10 bases. The CDR3 is made up of 15 amino acids. Here the CDR3 reads CASSLWLAGGWEQFF. The DNA for the CDR3 is TGTGCCAGCAGTTTATGGCTAGCGGGAGGCTGGGAGCAGTTCTTC.